This TCR beta chain was recovered during a study of blood T cell repertoires in COVID-19. V lost 1 base and J lost 6; bases outside the gene matches: 13. The CDR3 sequence is 17 residues long. CDR1 is SGHTA and CDR2 is FQGNSA in the germline V gene. This table comes from immunoSEQ multiplex PCR, and its TCRdb copy is limited to in-frame clones, with some not included. This repertoire shows around 150,000 clones, less than 85% found once; its top ten account for more than 6%. It was during active infection that Seattle patients were enrolled and then longitudinally followed. This receptor was taken from a woman aged 40 to 49 with COVID-19, enrolled during active disease. The chain carries TRBV7-2 and TRBJ2-7, with 9 bases identical to TRBD2. Sequences were obtained from peripheral blood. The CDR3 sequence: CASSLGGSGSLPREQYF. The DNA for the CDR3 is TGTGCCAGCAGCTTAGGGGGTAGCGGGAGCCTTCCCCGCGAGCAGTACTTC. The full variable domain, with the rest looked up from reference TRBV7-2 and TRBJ2-7, is GAGVSQSPSNKVTEKGKDVELRCDPISGHTALYWYRQSLGQGLEFLIYFQGNSAPDKSGLPSDRFSAERTGGSVSTLTIQRTQQEDSAVYLCASSLGGSGSLPREQYFGPGTRLTVT.